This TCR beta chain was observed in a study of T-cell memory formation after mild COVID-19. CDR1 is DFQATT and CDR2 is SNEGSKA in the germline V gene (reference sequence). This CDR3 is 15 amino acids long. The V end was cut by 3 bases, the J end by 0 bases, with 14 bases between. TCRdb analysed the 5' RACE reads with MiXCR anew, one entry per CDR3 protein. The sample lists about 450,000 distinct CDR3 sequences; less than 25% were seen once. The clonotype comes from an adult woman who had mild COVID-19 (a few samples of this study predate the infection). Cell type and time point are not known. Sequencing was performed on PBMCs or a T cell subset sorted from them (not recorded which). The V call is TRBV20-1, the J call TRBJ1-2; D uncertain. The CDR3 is CSAREAKSANYGYTF. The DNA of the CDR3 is TGCAGTGCTAGGGAGGCGAAGTCGGCTAACTATGGCTACACCTTC.